Reported below is one T cell receptor (beta chain). Its antigen is unknown. The protocol was immunoSEQ multiplex PCR, while the TCRdb copy is restricted to in-frame clones and leaves out a portion. Among about 120,000 clones listed, roughly nine tenths were seen once. Germline-derived CDR1 and CDR2 are SQVTM and ANQGSEA. There are 13 residues in the CDR3. The V gene lost 4 bases and the J gene lost 5 bases, with 14 bases spanning the gap. This specimen belongs to a study of T cell responses to AZD1222 COVID-19 vaccine. Study-level findings and limits: Clonal diversity may have been underestimated in mostly white British donors. At study baseline, merely six AZD1222 recipients were seropositive. Nearly half of spike-specific TCRs reportedly target unmutated variant regions. Increased Spike-specific TCR breadth and depth were observed after two AZD1222 doses.

This sequence was found in an adult in good health. V usage is TRBV29-1 and J usage is TRBJ1-2; weak D call: TRBD1 (5 bases). Here the sequenced sample was peripheral blood, taken on day 0 of AZD1222 vaccination. The CDR3, as DNA: TGCAGCGTTGTGCGGTCAACAGGTTATGGCTACACCTTC. It yields the protein CSVVRSTGYGYTF. The variable domain in full, completed from reference TRBV29-1 and TRBJ1-2, reads SAVISQKPSRDICQRGTSLTIQCQVDSQVTMMFWYRQQPGQSLTLIATANQGSEATYESGFVIDKFPISRPNLTFSTLTVSNMSPEDSSIYLCSVVRSTGYGYTFGSGTRLTVV.